The 17 T cell receptor delta chains given below trace back to one sample, sequenced in a study of gammadelta T cells in human blood. TCRdb processed the RT-PCR reads again with the CATT caller. The sample holds hundreds of delta-chain clones, approximately 10% seen once. The specimen was non-Vgamma9Vdelta2 gamma-delta T cells from cord blood. The receptors shown here come from a newborn.

This clone is large within its sample. The rearrangement uses TRDV1 and TRDJ1; 11 bases align to TRDD3. J gave up 4 bases and V 2 bases, and 9 bases lay outside the gene matches. Germline values: CDR1 TSWWSYY, CDR2 QGS. The CDR3 sequence is 17 residues long. The CDR3 region has the DNA TGTGCTCTTGGGGAAAGGGGTTACTGGGGGATAATCGATAAACTCATCTTT. It codes for CALGERGYWGIIDKLIF.

No V gene was called, though TRDJ1 was called as the J gene. CDR3 length: 12 residues. The CDR3 region is CAGDPDTDKLIF. CDR3 coding DNA: TGCGCGGGGGATCCCGACACCGATAAACTCATCTTT.

This clone was found a few times. A read error is the likely source, as a far larger clone sits one nucleotide away. The sample has other DNA sequences that encode this CDR3 too. The V and J genes are TRDV1 and TRDJ1; 9 bases fit TRDD3. The CDR3 has 16 residues. V shed 9 bases, J shed 2 bases, and the junction held 13 bases outside the gene matches. Germline V gene lookup returns CDR1 TSWWSYY and CDR2 QGS. The CDR3 DNA sequence: TGTGCTCTCACGGGGATACGCTTGCCTACAACCGATAAACTCATCTTT. Translated, it gives CALTGIRLPTTDKLIF.

This clone ranks as large. The chain is built from TRDV1 and TRDJ1, with 8 positions matching TRDD3. With V trimmed by 1 base and J by 0 bases, 19 bases remained unmatched. Germline V gene lookup returns CDR1 TSWWSYY and CDR2 QGS. This CDR3 comprises 21 residues. CDR3 region: CALGEPLPRGGGSRYTDKLIF. The CDR3, as DNA: TGTGCTCTTGGGGAACCCCTTCCCCGTGGTGGGGGATCCCGGTACACCGATAAACTCATCTTT.

This clone is large (0.1 to 1%) in the sample. This sequence joins TRDV1 and TRDJ1; 7 nucleotides line up with TRDD2. V lost 2 bases and J lost 12; bases outside the gene matches: 27. Looked up from germline, CDR1 is TSWWSYY and CDR2 is QGS. The CDR3 runs 19 residues. The CDR3 reads CALGELNFTLPDLAQGVIF. CDR3 bases: TGTGCTCTTGGGGAATTAAACTTTACCCTTCCTGACCTCGCCCAGGGGGTCATCTTT.

This clone has more than one count but fewer than ten. A far bigger clonotype differs at one base, so this is likely a read error. Other nucleotide sequences from this sample produce the same CDR3. The chain combines TRAV14/DV4 with TRDJ1; D unclear. V shed 4 bases and J shed 4 bases, with 13 bases lying between them. Germline CDR1 and CDR2: TSDPSYG and QGSYDQQN (reference sequence). The CDR3 sequence is 14 residues long. The CDR3 DNA sequence: TGTGCAATGAGAGCTAAACCCCCTGGCGATAAACTCATCTTT. Its translation: CAMRAKPPGDKLIF.

A remark on this clone: A far more abundant clone sits one base away, making this likely a read error. The chain carries TRDV1 and TRDJ4; TRDD3 aligns across 12 bases. Per germline, CDR1 TSWWSYY and CDR2 QGS. The J segment lost 3 bases and the V segment lost 3 bases, leaving 17 bases of the junction unmatched. This CDR3 contains 19 residues. CDR3 DNA: TGTGCTCTTGGGGACCGTTCCTTACCCGTACTGGGGGATACCCGACCCCTGATCTTT. The encoded protein is CALGDRSLPVLGDTRPLIF.

On this clone itself: This likely came from a read error, as a far larger clone is one base away. Other DNA sequences from this sample encode an identical CDR3 as well. V is TRAV38-2/DV8 and J is TRDJ1; 7 bases are shared with TRDD3. Trimming took 10 bases from V and 0 from J; bases not matched to a gene: 30. The CDR3 consists of 21 residues. Per germline, CDR1 TSESDYY and CDR2 QEAYKQQN. The DNA for the CDR3 is TGTGCTCATTCCCAACGTTCTGCTGGGGGGACCTATACCAGGTACACCGATAAACTCATCTTT. This sequence encodes CAHSQRSAGGTYTRYTDKLIF.

This clone is categorized as large. This chain connects TRDV1 to TRDJ1; 8 nucleotides agree with TRDD3. CDR3 length: 23 amino acids. Trimming cost V 0 bases and J 5 bases; bases outside gene matches: 29. CDR1 is TSWWSYY, CDR2 QGS, per germline. The CDR3, as DNA: TGTGCTCTTGGGGAACTTAACAGGGAGTATATTGGGGGATTTGCTGATATGCAAGATAAACTCATCTTT. The encoded protein is CALGELNREYIGGFADMQDKLIF.

There are a few counts of this clone. This may be a read error: a much more frequent sequence differs by one nucleotide. The chain joins TRAV38-2/DV8 to TRDJ1; no reliable D call. V lost 10 bases, J lost 5 bases, and 18 bases lay in between. This CDR3 contains 13 residues. Per the germline V gene, CDR1 is TSESDYY and CDR2 is QEAYKQQN. CDR3 DNA: TGTGCTCACTCGGAGGGACTACTTGATAAACTCATCTTT. Its protein is CAHSEGLLDKLIF.

This clone is classed as hyperexpanded. The V and J genes are TRDV1 and TRDJ1, with a tentative D call TRDD3 (6 bases). The CDR3 has 18 amino acids. Germline V gene sequence: CDR1 TSWWSYY, CDR2 QGS. With 4 bases removed from V and 0 bases from J, the gap between germline ends came to 21 bases. The CDR3: CALGADYRVGIYTDKLIF. The CDR3 nucleotides are TGTGCTCTTGGGGCCGACTATCGGGTGGGGATTTACACCGATAAACTCATCTTT.

As for this clone: This probably arose from a read error, given a far larger clone one base away. At the DNA level, this CDR3 is encoded by other sequences in the same sample as well. This chain links TRDV3 with TRDJ1; 10 bases line up with TRDD3. No J gene was available from TCRdb, and it was assigned here by a germline match of the DNA. The CDR3 spans 15 residues. The trim removed 3 bases at V and 0 bases at J, leaving 7 bases unmatched. Germline assignment: CDR1 TVYSNPD and CDR2 GDNSRS (reference sequence). DNA of the CDR3: TGTGCCTTCCAATCAACTGGGGGATACACCGATAAACTCATCTTT. It translates to CAFQSTGGYTDKLIF.

This clone has more than one count but fewer than ten. This sequence is one base from a far larger clone and is likely a read error. Other DNA sequences of this sample code for an identical CDR3. The rearrangement links TRDV1 to TRDJ1, with 10 bases matching TRDD3. Trimming took 0 bases from V and 4 from J; bases not matched to a gene: 20. Germline CDR1 is TSWWSYY and CDR2 is QGS. This CDR3 comprises 21 residues. The CDR3 sequence is CALGELEGQRPTGGWIDKLIF. CDR3 nucleotides: TGTGCTCTTGGGGAACTAGAGGGACAGCGCCCCACTGGGGGATGGATCGATAAACTCATCTTT.

This clone was counted between two and nine times. With only one base between it and a far larger clone, this is likely a read error. The genes are TRDV1 and TRDJ4; D is perhaps TRDD3 (8 bases). The end of the DNA aligns better with TRDJ1, so the J call may be wrong. The CDR3 runs to 16 residues. Germline V CDR1 and CDR2: TSWWSYY, QGS. CDR3 nucleotides: TGTGCTCTCACTGGGATACGCTTTCCTACAACCGATAAACTCATCTTT. Amino acids: CALTGIRFPTTDKLIF.

Of note for this clone: Since a much larger clone is just one base distant, this may be a read error. The V and J genes are TRDV1 and TRDJ1, with TRDD3 matching over 8 bases. V gave up 3 bases and J gave up 5 bases; unmatched junction bases: 32. The CDR3 is 23 amino acids. CDR1 TSWWSYY and CDR2 QGS come from the germline V gene. The CDR3 nucleotides read TGTGCTCTTGGGGATCTTAACAGGGAGTATATTGGGGGATTTGCTGATATGCAAGATAAACTCATCTTT. The encoded protein is CALGDLNREYIGGFADMQDKLIF.

Notes on this clone: This could be a read error, since a much larger clone is one nucleotide away. The chain has TRDV1 and TRDJ1; the match to TRDD3 covers 13 bases. The CDR3 extends over 21 amino acids. In germline, CDR1 is TSWWSYY, CDR2 QGS. V trimming: 4 bases; J trimming: 0 bases; junction bases outside the gene matches: 17. CDR3: CALGGPGRTGGYGKYTDKLIF. As DNA, the CDR3 is TGTGCTCTTGGGGGCCCTGGCCGTACTGGGGGATACGGCAAGTACACCGATAAACTCATCTTT.

Within the sample, this clone is large. This chain uses TRAV38-2/DV8 with TRDJ1; possibly TRDD3 for D (6 bases). Germline values: CDR1 TSESDYY, CDR2 QEAYKQQN. CDR3 length: 13 residues. V lost 10 bases and J lost 5, with 18 bases in between. The CDR3 DNA reads as TGTGCTCACTCGGGGGGACTACTTGATAAACTCATCTTT. Protein product: CAHSGGLLDKLIF.